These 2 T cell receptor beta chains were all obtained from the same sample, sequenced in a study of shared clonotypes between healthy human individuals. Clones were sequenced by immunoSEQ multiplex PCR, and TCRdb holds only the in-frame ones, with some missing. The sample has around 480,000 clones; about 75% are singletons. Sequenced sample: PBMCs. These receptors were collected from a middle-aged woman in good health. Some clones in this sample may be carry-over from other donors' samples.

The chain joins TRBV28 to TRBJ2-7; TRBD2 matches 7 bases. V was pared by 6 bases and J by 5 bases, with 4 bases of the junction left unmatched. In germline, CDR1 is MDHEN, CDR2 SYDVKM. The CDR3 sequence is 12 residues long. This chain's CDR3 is CASRGGVHEQYF. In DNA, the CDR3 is TGTGCCAGCAGGGGAGGGGTCCACGAGCAGTACTTC.

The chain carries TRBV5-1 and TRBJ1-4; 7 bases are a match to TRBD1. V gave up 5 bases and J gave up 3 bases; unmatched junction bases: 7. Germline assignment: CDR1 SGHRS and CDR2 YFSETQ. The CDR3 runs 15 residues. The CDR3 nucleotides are TGCGCCAGCAGAGATACAGGGGTGGCTAATGAAAAACTGTTTTTT. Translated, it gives CASRDTGVANEKLFF.